This T cell receptor (beta chain) was documented in a study of T cells after posttransplantation cyclophosphamide. Study-level points and caveats: TRB overlap between skin or GI tissue T cells and blood was limited.

Trimming removed 7 bases at V and 1 base at J, with 19 bases between. The CDR3 has 17 residues. CDR1 is LNHDA, CDR2 SQIVND, per germline (reference sequence). This clone was observed at least ten times. The antigen is unknown. Treatment was busulfan-fludarabine conditioning, a marrow graft, and cyclophosphamide on days +3 and +4. Profiled with immunoSEQ multiplex PCR; TCRdb holds only in-frame clones, not every one. The sample has 23,000 or so clones, none seen only once. The V call is TRBV19, the J call TRBJ2-2; D perhaps matches TRBD2 (6 bases). The source of this sequence is a young adult male patient who received an allogeneic stem cell transplant from a related donor, was CMV-positive, and had no GVHD. Some T cells may originate from the graft donor. The material was PBMCs, obtained after allogeneic stem cell transplant with posttransplant cyclophosphamide. CDR3 amino acids: CASTPWGLHLNTGELFF. The CDR3 DNA follows: TGTGCCAGTACCCCTTGGGGACTTCACTTGAACACCGGGGAGCTGTTTTTT.